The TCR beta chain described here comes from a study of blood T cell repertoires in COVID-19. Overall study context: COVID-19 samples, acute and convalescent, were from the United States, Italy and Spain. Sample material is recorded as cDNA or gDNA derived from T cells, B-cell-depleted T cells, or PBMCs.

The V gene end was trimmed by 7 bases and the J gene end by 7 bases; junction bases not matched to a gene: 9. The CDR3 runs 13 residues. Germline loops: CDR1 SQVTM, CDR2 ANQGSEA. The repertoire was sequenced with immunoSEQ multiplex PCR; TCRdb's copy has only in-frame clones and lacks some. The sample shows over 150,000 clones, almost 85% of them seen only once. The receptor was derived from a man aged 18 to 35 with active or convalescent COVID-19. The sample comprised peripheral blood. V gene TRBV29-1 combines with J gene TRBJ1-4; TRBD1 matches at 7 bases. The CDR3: CSAGDSTGEKLFF. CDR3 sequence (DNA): TGCAGCGCTGGGGACAGCACTGGTGAAAAACTGTTTTTT.